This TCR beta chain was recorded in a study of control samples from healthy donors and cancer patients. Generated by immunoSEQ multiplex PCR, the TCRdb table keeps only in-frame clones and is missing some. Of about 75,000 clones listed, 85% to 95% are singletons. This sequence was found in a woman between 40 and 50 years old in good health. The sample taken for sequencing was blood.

CDR3 coding DNA: TGCGCCAGCAGTGAGTCGAAAGGAAAATGGCGGGACAGGATGGTTGGGGAGACCCAGTACTTC. Encoded protein: CASSESKGKWRDRMVGETQYF. The V gene is TRBV10-1, the J gene TRBJ2-5; TRBD1 matches 8 bases. J gave up 5 bases and V 0 bases, and 23 bases lay outside the gene matches. Germline assignment: CDR1 WNHNN and CDR2 SYGVQD (reference sequence). The CDR3 extends over 21 amino acids.